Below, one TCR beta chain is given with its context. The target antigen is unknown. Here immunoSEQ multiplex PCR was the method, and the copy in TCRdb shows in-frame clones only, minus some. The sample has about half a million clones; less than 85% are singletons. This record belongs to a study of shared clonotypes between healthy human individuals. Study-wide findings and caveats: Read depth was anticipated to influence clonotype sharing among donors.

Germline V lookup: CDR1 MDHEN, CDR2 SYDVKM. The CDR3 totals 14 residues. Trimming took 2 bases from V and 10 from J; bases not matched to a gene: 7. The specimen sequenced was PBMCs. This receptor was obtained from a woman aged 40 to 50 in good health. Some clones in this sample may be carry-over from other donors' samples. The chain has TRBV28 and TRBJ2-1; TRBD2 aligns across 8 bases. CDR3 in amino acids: CASSLPSTSGEQFF. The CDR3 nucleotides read TGTGCCAGCAGTTTACCATCCACTAGCGGCGAGCAGTTCTTC.